This TCR beta chain appears in the sequencing data of a study of cytomegalovirus exposure and HLA in healthy donors. Only in-frame clones appear in the TCRdb table, and some are missing; sequencing was by immunoSEQ multiplex PCR. Altogether roughly 200,000 clones are present, roughly 81% being singletons, with the ten largest covering around 1.3%. The donors were part of the validation cohort, which consisted of under 150 subjects and was separate from the first cohort of roughly 620 subjects. Broader study findings: Among the CMV-associated chains, a few were confirmed in vitro as specific for CMV antigens.

In this sample, this clone turned up a few times. Its antigen is not known. Per germline, CDR1 MGHRA and CDR2 YSYEKL. The CDR3 runs to 18 residues. V lost 1 base and J 9 bases, leaving 22 bases between the germline ends. Sequencing input: PBMCs. The chain couples TRBV4-1 to TRBJ1-6, with D perhaps matching TRBD1 (6 bases). This TCR came from a woman younger than 45 in good health and CMV-seronegative. This CDR3 is CASSQGPWGRTESSPLHF. Written as DNA, the CDR3 is TGCGCCAGCAGCCAAGGTCCCTGGGGGCGGACAGAGAGTTCACCCCTCCACTTT.